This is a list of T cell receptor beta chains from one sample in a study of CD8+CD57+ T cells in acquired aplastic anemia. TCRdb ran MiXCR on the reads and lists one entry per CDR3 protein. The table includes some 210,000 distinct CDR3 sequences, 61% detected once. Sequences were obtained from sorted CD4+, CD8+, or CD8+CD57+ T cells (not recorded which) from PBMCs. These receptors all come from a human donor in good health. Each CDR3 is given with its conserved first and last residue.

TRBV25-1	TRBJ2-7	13	CASSVTPSYEQYF
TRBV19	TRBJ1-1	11	CASSTVAEAFF
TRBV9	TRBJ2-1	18	CASSLWGIFEGIYNEQFF
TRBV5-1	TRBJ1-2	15	CASSLDSPGDYGYTF
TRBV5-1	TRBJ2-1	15	CASSLAGSAYNEQFF
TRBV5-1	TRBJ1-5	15	CASSLEGVGNQPQHF
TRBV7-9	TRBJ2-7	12	CASSRRQDEQYF
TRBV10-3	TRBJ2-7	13	CAIRLGTGYEQYF
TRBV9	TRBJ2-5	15	CASSVPLGGGETQYF
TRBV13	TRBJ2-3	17	CASSSFTATTGTDTQYF
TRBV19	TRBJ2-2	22	CASSIVLEAPIVTSPSGGELFF
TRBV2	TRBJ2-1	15	CASSEVGSVVNEQFF
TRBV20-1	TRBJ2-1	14	CSASKRTGSNEQFF
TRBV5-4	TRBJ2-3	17	CAGSPGTGVVWADTQYF
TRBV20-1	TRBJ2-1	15	CSAPGGGGDRNEQFF
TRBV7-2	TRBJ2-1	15	CASRTDPPHGDEQFF
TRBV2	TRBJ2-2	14	CASSVVTSTGELFF
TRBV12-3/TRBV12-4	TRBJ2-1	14	CASSPLAAYNEQFF
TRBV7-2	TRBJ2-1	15	CASSDGLAGLYEQFF
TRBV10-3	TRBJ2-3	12	CATSSSTDTQYF
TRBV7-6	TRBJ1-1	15	CASTSGAGPNTEAFF
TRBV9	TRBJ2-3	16	CASSVDWGGGTDTQYF